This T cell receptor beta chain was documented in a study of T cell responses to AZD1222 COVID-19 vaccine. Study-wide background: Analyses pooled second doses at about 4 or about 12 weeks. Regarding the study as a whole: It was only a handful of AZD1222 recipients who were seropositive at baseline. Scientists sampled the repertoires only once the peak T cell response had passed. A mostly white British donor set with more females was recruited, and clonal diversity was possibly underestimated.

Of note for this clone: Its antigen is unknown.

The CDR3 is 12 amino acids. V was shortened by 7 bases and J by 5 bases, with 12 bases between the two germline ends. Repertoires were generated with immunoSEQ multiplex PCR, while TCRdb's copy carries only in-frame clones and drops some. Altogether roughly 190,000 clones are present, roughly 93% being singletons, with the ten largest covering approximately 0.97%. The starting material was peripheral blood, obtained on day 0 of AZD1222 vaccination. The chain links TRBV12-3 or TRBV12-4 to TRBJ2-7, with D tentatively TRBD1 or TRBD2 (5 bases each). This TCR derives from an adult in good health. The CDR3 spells CASNLWGNEQYF. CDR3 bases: TGTGCCAGCAATCTGTGGGGGAACGAGCAGTACTTC.